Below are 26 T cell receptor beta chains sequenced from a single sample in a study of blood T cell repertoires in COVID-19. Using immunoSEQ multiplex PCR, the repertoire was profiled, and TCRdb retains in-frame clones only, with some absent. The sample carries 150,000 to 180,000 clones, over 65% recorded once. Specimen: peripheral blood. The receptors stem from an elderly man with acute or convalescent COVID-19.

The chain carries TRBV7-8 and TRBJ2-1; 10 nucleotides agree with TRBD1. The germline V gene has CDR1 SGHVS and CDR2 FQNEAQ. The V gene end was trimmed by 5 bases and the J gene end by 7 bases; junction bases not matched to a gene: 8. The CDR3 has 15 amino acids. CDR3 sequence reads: CASSQDTGQGNEQFF. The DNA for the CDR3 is TGTGCCAGCAGCCAAGACACGGGACAGGGGAATGAGCAGTTCTTC.

The CDR3 nucleotides are TGTGCCAGCATCGCAACAGGGGGCGCTGGGGCCAACGTCCTGACTTTC. Residues: CASIATGGAGANVLTF. The V gene is TRBV28, the J gene TRBJ2-6; 9 bases map to TRBD1. The CDR3 spans 16 residues. From germline, CDR1 is MDHEN and CDR2 SYDVKM. Trimming cost V 7 bases and J 2 bases; bases outside gene matches: 6.

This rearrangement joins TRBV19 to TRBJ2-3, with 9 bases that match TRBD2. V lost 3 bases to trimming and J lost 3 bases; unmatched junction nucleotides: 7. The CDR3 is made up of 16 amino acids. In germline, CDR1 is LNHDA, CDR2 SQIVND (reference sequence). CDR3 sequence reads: CASSITSSGGTDTQYF. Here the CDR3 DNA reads TGTGCCAGTAGTATTACAAGTAGCGGGGGAACAGATACGCAGTATTTT.

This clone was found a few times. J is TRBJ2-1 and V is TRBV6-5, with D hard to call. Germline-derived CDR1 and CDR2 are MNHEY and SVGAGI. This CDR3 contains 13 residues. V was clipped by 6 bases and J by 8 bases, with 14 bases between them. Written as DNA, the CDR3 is TGTGCCAGCAGCCCCAGGTTGGGCGATGAGCAGTTCTTC. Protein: CASSPRLGDEQFF.

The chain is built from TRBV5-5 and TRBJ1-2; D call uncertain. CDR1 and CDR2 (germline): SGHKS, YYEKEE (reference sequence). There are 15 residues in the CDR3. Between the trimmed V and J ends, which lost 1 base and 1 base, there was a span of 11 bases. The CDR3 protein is CASSLMQRLNYGYTF. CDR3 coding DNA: TGTGCCAGCAGCTTGATGCAGCGTCTTAACTATGGCTACACCTTC. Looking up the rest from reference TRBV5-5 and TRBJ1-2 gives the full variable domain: DAGVTQSPTHLIKTRGQQVTLRCSPISGHKSVSWYQQVLGQGPQFIFQYYEKEERGRGNFPDRFSARQFPNYSSELNVNALLLGDSALYLCASSLMQRLNYGYTFGSGTRLTVV.

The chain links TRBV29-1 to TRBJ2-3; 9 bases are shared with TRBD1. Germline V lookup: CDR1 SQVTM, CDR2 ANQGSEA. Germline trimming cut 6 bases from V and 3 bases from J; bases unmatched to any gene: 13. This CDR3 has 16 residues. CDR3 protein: CSVRKLRGQGTDTQYF. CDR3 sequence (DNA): TGCAGCGTCCGAAAACTCAGGGGACAGGGAACAGATACGCAGTATTTT.

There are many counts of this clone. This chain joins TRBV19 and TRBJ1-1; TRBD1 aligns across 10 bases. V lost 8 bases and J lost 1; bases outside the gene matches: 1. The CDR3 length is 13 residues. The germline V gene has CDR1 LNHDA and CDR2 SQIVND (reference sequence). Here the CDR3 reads CASGDRGNTEAFF. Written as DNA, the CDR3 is TGTGCCAGTGGGGACAGGGGGAACACTGAAGCTTTCTTT. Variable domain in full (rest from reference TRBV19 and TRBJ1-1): DGGITQSPKYLFRKEGQNVTLSCEQNLNHDAMYWYRQDPGQGLRLIYYSQIVNDFQKGDIAEGYSVSREKKESFPLTVTSAQKNPTAFYLCASGDRGNTEAFFGQGTRLTVV.

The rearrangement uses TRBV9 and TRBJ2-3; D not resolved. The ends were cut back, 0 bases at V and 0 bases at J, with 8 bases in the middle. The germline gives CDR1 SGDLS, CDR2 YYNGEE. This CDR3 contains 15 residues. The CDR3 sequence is CASSVAESSTDTQYF. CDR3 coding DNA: TGTGCCAGCAGCGTAGCGGAGTCTAGCACAGATACGCAGTATTTT.

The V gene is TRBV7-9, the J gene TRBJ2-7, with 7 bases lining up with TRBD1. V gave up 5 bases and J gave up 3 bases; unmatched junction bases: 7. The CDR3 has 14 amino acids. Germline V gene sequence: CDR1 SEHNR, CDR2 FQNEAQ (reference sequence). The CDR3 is CASSTGQAFYEQYF. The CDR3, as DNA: TGTGCCAGCAGCACAGGACAGGCATTCTACGAGCAGTACTTC.

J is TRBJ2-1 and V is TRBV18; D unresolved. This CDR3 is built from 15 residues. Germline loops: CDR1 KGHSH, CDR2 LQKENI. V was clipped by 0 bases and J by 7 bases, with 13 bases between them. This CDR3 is CASSPPASLGNEQFF. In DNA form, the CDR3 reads TGTGCCAGCTCACCACCGGCTAGTCTTGGGAATGAGCAGTTCTTC.

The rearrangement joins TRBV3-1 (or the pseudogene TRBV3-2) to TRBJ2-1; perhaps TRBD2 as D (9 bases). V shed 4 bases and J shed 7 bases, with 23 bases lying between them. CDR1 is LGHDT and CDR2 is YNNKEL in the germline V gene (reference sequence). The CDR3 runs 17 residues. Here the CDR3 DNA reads TGTGCCAGCAGCCCGACAGGGGTGCGGGGGGGCCGGAATGAGCAGTTCTTC. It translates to CASSPTGVRGGRNEQFF.

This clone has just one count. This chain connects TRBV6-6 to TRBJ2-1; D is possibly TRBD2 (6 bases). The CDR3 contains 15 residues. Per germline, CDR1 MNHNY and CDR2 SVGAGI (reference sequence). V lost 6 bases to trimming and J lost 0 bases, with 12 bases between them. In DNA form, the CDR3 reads TGTGCCAGCAGCTCCTTGGGGGGCTCCTACAATGAGCAGTTCTTC. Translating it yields CASSSLGGSYNEQFF.

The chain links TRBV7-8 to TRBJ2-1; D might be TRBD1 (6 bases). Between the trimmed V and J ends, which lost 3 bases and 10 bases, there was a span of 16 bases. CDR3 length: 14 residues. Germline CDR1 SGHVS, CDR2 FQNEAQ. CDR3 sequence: CASSLTGQSMEQFF. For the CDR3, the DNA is TGTGCCAGCAGCTTGACAGGACAGTCAATGGAGCAGTTCTTC.

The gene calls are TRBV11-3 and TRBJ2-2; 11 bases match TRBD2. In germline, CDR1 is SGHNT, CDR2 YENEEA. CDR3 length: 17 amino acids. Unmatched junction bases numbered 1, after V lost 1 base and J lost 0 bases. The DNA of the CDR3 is TGTGCCAGCAGCTTAGCTAGCGGGGGGTCGAACACCGGGGAGCTGTTTTTT. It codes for CASSLASGGSNTGELFF.

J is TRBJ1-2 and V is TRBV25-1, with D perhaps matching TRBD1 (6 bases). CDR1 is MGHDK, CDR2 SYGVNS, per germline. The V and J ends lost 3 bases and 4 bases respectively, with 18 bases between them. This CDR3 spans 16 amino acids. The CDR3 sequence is CASSDRMGGRGYGYTF. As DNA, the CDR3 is TGTGCCAGCAGTGATCGCATGGGGGGGCGCGGCTATGGCTACACCTTC.

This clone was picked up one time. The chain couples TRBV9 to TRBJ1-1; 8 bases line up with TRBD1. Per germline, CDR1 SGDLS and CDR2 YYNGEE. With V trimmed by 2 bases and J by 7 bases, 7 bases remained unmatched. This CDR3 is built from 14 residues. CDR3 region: CASSVRTGSSEAFF. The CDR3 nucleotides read TGTGCCAGCAGCGTGAGGACAGGGTCTAGTGAAGCTTTCTTT.

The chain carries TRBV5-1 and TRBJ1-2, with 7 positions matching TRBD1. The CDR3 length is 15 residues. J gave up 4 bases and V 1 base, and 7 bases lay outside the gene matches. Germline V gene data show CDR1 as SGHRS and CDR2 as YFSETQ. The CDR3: CASSLQGRGVYGYTF. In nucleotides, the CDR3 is TGCGCCAGCAGCTTGCAAGGCAGGGGGGTCTATGGCTACACCTTC.

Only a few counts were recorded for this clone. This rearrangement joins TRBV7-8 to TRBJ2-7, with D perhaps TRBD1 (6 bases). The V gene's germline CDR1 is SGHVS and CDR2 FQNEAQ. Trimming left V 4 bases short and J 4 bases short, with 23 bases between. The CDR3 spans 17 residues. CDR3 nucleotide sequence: TGTGCCAGCAGCTCACGCGCCGGGACCCCCAGGGGATACGAGCAGTACGTC. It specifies CASSSRAGTPRGYEQYV.

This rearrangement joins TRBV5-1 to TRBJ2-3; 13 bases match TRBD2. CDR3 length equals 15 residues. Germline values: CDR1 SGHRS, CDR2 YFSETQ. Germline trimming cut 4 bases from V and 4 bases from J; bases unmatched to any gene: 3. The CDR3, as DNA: TGCGCCAGCAGCCCAACTAGCGGGGGGGCAGATACGCAGTATTTT. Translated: CASSPTSGGADTQYF.

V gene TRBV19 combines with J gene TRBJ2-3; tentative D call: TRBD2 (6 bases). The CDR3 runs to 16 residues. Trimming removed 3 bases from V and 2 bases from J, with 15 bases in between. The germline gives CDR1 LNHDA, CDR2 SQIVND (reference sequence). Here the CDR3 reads CASSMDSAGTTDTQYF. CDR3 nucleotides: TGTGCCAGTAGTATGGATTCGGCGGGAACCACAGATACGCAGTATTTT.

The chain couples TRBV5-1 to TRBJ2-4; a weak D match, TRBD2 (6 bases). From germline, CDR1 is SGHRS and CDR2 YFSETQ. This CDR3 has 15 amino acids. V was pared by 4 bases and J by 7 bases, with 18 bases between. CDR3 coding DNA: TGCGCCAGCAGCCTGGTCGACTCAGGGAGGAACATTCAGTACTTC. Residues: CASSLVDSGRNIQYF.

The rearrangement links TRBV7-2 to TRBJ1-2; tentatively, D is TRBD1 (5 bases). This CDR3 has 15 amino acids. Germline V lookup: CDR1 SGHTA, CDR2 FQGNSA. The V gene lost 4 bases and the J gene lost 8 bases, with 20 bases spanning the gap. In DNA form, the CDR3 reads TGTGCCAGCAGCTCCGGGGCGCGGGGAAGAGGAGGCTACACCTTC. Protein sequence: CASSSGARGRGGYTF. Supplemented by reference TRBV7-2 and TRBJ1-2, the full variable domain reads GAGVSQSPSNKVTEKGKDVELRCDPISGHTALYWYRQSLGQGLEFLIYFQGNSAPDKSGLPSDRFSAERTGGSVSTLTIQRTQQEDSAVYLCASSSGARGRGGYTFGSGTRLTVV.

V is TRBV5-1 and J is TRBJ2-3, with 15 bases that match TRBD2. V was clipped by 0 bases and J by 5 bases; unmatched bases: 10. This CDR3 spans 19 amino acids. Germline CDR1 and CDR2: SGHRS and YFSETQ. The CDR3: CASSLDRGLAGGARDTQYF. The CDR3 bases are TGCGCCAGCAGCTTGGACCGAGGACTAGCGGGGGGGGCAAGAGATACGCAGTATTTT.

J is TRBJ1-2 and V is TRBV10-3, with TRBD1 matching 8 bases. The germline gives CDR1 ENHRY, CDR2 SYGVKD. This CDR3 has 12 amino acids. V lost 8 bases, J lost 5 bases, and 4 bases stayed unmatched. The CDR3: CAILDREYGYTF. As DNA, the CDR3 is TGTGCCATCCTGGACAGGGAATATGGCTACACCTTC.

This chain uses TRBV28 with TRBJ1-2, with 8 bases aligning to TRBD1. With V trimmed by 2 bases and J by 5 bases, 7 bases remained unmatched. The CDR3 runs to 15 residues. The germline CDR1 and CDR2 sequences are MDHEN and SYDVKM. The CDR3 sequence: CASSLPTGDRYGYTF. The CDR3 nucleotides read TGTGCCAGCAGTTTACCGACAGGGGATAGGTATGGCTACACCTTC.

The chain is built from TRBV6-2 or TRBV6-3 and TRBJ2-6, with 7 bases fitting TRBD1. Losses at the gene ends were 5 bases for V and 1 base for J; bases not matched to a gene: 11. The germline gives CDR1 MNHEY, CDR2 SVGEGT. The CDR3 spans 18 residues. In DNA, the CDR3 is TGTGCCAGCAGTATACAGACAGGGAGTGGGTCTGGGGCCAACGTCCTGACTTTC. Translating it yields CASSIQTGSGSGANVLTF.